Following are 26 T cell receptor beta chains from one sample sequenced in a study of Graves' ophthalmopathy and Graves' hyperthyroidism. The TCR beta CDR3 regions underwent amplification from RNA transcripts. HTBI primers served in a first-round RT-PCR, which a second-round multiplex PCR followed. TCRdb redid the calling of the multiplex PCR reads with MiXCR, one entry per CDR3 protein. Of 150,000 or so distinct CDR3 sequences in the sample, roughly two fifths are singletons; the top ten hold 5.8%. Sequenced: peripheral blood. The origin of the receptors is a woman aged 40 to 50 with Graves' ophthalmopathy.

This clonotype was observed at least ten times. J is TRBJ1-2 and V is TRBV20-1; tentatively, D is TRBD1 (6 bases). The CDR3 has 13 residues. The germline V gene encodes CDR1 DFQATT and CDR2 SNEGSKA (reference sequence). V was trimmed by 1 base and J by 6 bases, leaving 12 bases between them. CDR3 nucleotides: TGCAGTGCTAGAGGGCCGGGGGGCCATGGCTACACCTTC. It translates to CSARGPGGHGYTF.

The chain carries TRBV7-8 and TRBJ1-5; D is ambiguous. The CDR3 runs to 12 residues. From germline, CDR1 is SGHVS and CDR2 FQNEAQ. The ends were cut back, 5 bases at V and 5 bases at J, with 7 bases in the middle. In DNA form, the CDR3 reads TGTGCCAGCAGCGTTCCCGATCAGCCCCAGCATTTT. Amino acids: CASSVPDQPQHF.

The chain employs TRBV7-2 and TRBJ1-5, with unresolved D. Germline V gene lookup returns CDR1 SGHTA and CDR2 FQGNSA. CDR3 length: 14 amino acids. The V end was cut by 0 bases, the J end by 4 bases, with 7 bases between. CDR3 residues: CASSLASANQPQHF. In DNA, the CDR3 is TGTGCCAGCAGCTTAGCGTCCGCAAATCAGCCCCAGCATTTT.

This chain links TRBV11-2 with TRBJ2-5; no clear D. From germline, CDR1 is SGHAT and CDR2 FQNNGV. The CDR3 extends over 14 amino acids. Trimming took 1 base from V and 5 from J, leaving 11 bases between them. The CDR3 loop reads CASSLALGFETQYF. Here the CDR3 DNA reads TGTGCCAGCAGCTTAGCTTTGGGCTTCGAGACCCAGTACTTC.

This clonotype was counted ten times or more. This chain connects TRBV12-3 or TRBV12-4 to TRBJ1-6, with no clear D. The CDR3 contains 16 residues. The V end lost 4 bases, the J end lost 5 bases, and 15 bases lay between the germline ends. CDR3 sequence reads: CASSSAVGRDNSPLHF. The CDR3 nucleotides read TGTGCCAGCAGTTCCGCGGTGGGCCGGGATAATTCACCCCTCCACTTT.

The chain is built from TRBV7-2 and TRBJ2-7; 13 bases fit TRBD2. The germline gives CDR1 SGHTA, CDR2 FQGNSA. The CDR3 contains 15 residues. Germline trimming cut 4 bases from V and 6 bases from J; bases unmatched to any gene: 6. CDR3: CASSSPTSGRGEQYF. The CDR3 DNA sequence: TGTGCCAGCAGCTCCCCAACTAGCGGGAGGGGCGAGCAGTACTTC.

This chain joins TRBV12-3 or TRBV12-4 and TRBJ2-5; 10 positions agree with TRBD2. The CDR3 has 15 residues. Trimming cost V 8 bases and J 5 bases; bases outside gene matches: 11. The CDR3 sequence is CASGTLAGVSETQYF. CDR3 DNA sequence: TGTGCCAGCGGGACCCTAGCGGGAGTATCCGAGACCCAGTACTTC.

This clonotype was found many times. J is TRBJ1-6 and V is TRBV19, with a possible D match to TRBD1 (5 bases). Germline lookup yields CDR1 LNHDA and CDR2 SQIVND (reference sequence). This CDR3 region has 13 residues. Trimming took off 3 bases at V and 6 bases at J, with 6 bases between the two ends. CDR3 loop: CASSIDSNSPLHF. CDR3 in DNA: TGTGCCAGTAGTATTGACAGTAATTCACCCCTCCACTTT.

There are many counts of this clonotype. J is TRBJ1-2 and V is TRBV6-2 or TRBV6-3; possibly TRBD1 for D (6 bases). The CDR3 consists of 14 residues. Germline CDR1 MNHEY, CDR2 SVGEGT. Trimming took 4 bases from V and 3 from J, leaving 12 bases between them. CDR3 DNA sequence: TGTGCCAGCAGTTCCCCAGACAGGCACTATGGCTACACCTTC. This codes for CASSSPDRHYGYTF.

This clonotype is a singleton in its sample. This rearrangement joins TRBV7-8 to TRBJ2-7; possible D gene TRBD1, 6 bases. Germline CDR1 SGHVS, CDR2 FQNEAQ. There are 18 residues in the CDR3. V was clipped by 3 bases and J by 6 bases, with 27 bases between them. CDR3 residues: CASSFGIPGAPSNREQYF. CDR3 DNA: TGTGCCAGCAGCTTTGGAATCCCAGGGGCACCTTCAAATCGCGAGCAGTACTTC.

This clonotype has a count of ten or more. The chain has TRBV6-2 or TRBV6-3 and TRBJ1-2; D is unclear. The CDR3 is 13 amino acids. Germline CDR1 and CDR2: MNHEY and SVGEGT. The V end was cut by 2 bases, the J end by 2 bases, with 6 bases between. DNA for the CDR3: TGTGCCAGCAGTTACGGCAGAAACTATGGCTACACCTTC. This translates into CASSYGRNYGYTF.

This clonotype appeared many times. The V and J genes are TRBV5-1 and TRBJ1-1, with 7 bases matching TRBD1. The trim removed 5 bases at V and 4 bases at J, leaving 8 bases unmatched. The CDR3 has 14 amino acids. Germline V CDR1 and CDR2: SGHRS, YFSETQ. The CDR3 DNA follows: TGCGCCAGCAGAGACCCAGGGGGTACCACTGAAGCTTTCTTT. This codes for CASRDPGGTTEAFF.

In its sample, this clonotype was seen many times. This chain joins TRBV4-2 and TRBJ2-5, with D perhaps TRBD2 (5 bases). CDR1 is LGHNA, CDR2 YNFKEQ, per germline. Trimming removed 0 bases from V and 5 bases from J, with 16 bases in between. This CDR3 contains 16 residues. In DNA, the CDR3 is TGTGCCAGCAGCCAAGATCGGGGTCTGGGTTTGGAGACCCAGTACTTC. It codes for CASSQDRGLGLETQYF.

This clonotype was counted many times. The chain is built from TRBV5-1 and TRBJ1-5; 10 bases are shared with TRBD1. This CDR3 region has 15 residues. V was clipped by 5 bases and J by 6 bases; unmatched bases: 8. The germline gives CDR1 SGHRS, CDR2 YFSETQ. Here the CDR3 reads CASSPGTGEVQPQHF. CDR3 DNA sequence: TGCGCCAGCAGTCCCGGGACAGGGGAGGTTCAGCCCCAGCATTTT. Drawing the rest from reference TRBV5-1 and TRBJ1-5, the complete variable domain is KAGVTQTPRYLIKTRGQQVTLSCSPISGHRSVSWYQQTPGQGLQFLFEYFSETQRNKGNFPGRFSGRQFSNSRSEMNVSTLELGDSALYLCASSPGTGEVQPQHFGDGTRLSIL.

This chain joins TRBV6-5 and TRBJ1-3; TRBD1 agrees at 9 bases. CDR3 length: 16 amino acids. Germline V gene sequence: CDR1 MNHEY, CDR2 SVGAGI. Trimming at V came to 2 bases and at J to 0 bases, leaving 2 bases not matched to a gene. As DNA, the CDR3 is TGTGCCAGCAGTTACGGACAGGGGAACTCTGGAAACACCATATATTTT. Its translation is CASSYGQGNSGNTIYF.

This clonotype was recorded many times. The chain's CDR3 is CAIGLVGQETQYF. The CDR3 bases are TGTGCCATCGGACTCGTTGGCCAAGAGACCCAGTACTTC. V is TRBV10-3 and J is TRBJ2-5; TRBD2 might be the D (5 bases). The CDR3 loop spans 13 amino acids. Per the germline V gene, CDR1 is ENHRY and CDR2 is SYGVKD. V shed 8 bases and J shed 1 base, with 11 bases lying between them.

This clonotype has just a few counts. This sequence joins TRBV10-1 and TRBJ2-2; no definite D call. The germline V gene encodes CDR1 WNHNN and CDR2 SYGVQD (reference sequence). CDR3 size: 13 residues. V was shortened by 5 bases and J by 4 bases, with 8 bases between the two germline ends. The CDR3 DNA sequence: TGCGCCAGCAGTCAGACATTCACCGGGGAGCTGTTTTTT. Translated: CASSQTFTGELFF.

This clonotype was seen ten or more times. The V call is TRBV5-1, the J call TRBJ1-2, with a tentative D call TRBD1 (6 bases). Trimming stripped 0 bases from V and 8 bases from J, with 11 bases between. Germline CDR1 is SGHRS and CDR2 is YFSETQ. The length of the CDR3 is 13 residues. CDR3 nucleotide sequence: TGCGCCAGCAGCTTGGACAGGGAGAGGGGCTACACCTTC. This codes for CASSLDRERGYTF.

The chain couples TRBV20-1 to TRBJ2-5; the match to TRBD2 covers 12 bases. The CDR3 contains 15 residues. V lost 3 bases and J lost 0; bases outside the gene matches: 2. Germline V CDR1 and CDR2: DFQATT, SNEGSKA (reference sequence). The CDR3 DNA reads as TGCAGTGCTAGTGGACTAGCGGGGTACCAAGAGACCCAGTACTTC. Residues: CSASGLAGYQETQYF.

This clonotype has a count of ten or more. The gene calls are TRBV7-2 and TRBJ1-1; D is ambiguous. Deletions cut 0 bases from V and 4 bases from J, with 15 bases between. The CDR3 loop spans 16 amino acids. Germline CDR1 SGHTA, CDR2 FQGNSA. The CDR3 region is CASSLADAAGVTEAFF. The CDR3 DNA sequence: TGTGCCAGCAGCTTAGCGGATGCGGCAGGAGTCACTGAAGCTTTCTTT.

This clonotype was counted at least ten times. J is TRBJ2-7 and V is TRBV9, with D hard to call. CDR1 and CDR2 from the germline V gene are SGDLS and YYNGEE. V lost 1 base to trimming and J lost 5 bases, with 16 bases between them. There are 15 residues in the CDR3. The CDR3 coding sequence is TGTGCCAGCAGCGTAACCGGAGCGTCTCGGGACGAGCAGTACTTC. It yields the protein CASSVTGASRDEQYF.

This clonotype was observed many times. The chain links TRBV2 to TRBJ1-1; no reliable D call. The germline gives CDR1 SNHLY, CDR2 FYNNEI. This CDR3 spans 13 amino acids. The V gene lost 8 bases and the J gene lost 4 bases, with 14 bases spanning the gap. The CDR3 nucleotides read TGTGCCAGCGTCCTGACGACGGGCACTGAAGCTTTCTTT. Protein sequence: CASVLTTGTEAFF.

In this sample, this clonotype turned up many times. The genes are TRBV12-3 or TRBV12-4 and TRBJ1-2; D not certain. Trimming cost V 1 base and J 4 bases, with 7 bases left between them. The CDR3 runs to 13 residues. The CDR3 DNA reads as TGTGCCAGCAGTTTAGGCCGATTCTATGGCTACACCTTC. Amino acids: CASSLGRFYGYTF.

This chain links TRBV12-3 or TRBV12-4 with TRBJ2-5; 9 bases fit TRBD1. With V trimmed by 5 bases and J by 4 bases, 11 bases remained unmatched. CDR3 length: 16 residues. DNA of the CDR3: TGTGCCAGCAGTCCGGAGACAGGGGGTCTCCGAGAGACCCAGTACTTC. This sequence encodes CASSPETGGLRETQYF.

The sample holds many counts of this clonotype. This chain uses TRBV30 with TRBJ1-1, with D possibly being TRBD1 (6 bases). The V and J ends lost 5 bases and 1 base respectively, with 8 bases between them. The CDR3 consists of 12 residues. Germline V gene data show CDR1 as GTSNPN and CDR2 as SVGIG (reference sequence). The CDR3 is CAWRRGNTEAFF. CDR3 DNA: TGTGCCTGGCGCAGGGGGAACACTGAAGCTTTCTTT.

This chain connects TRBV6-1 to TRBJ1-6; tentative D call: TRBD1 (6 bases). The V gene lost 6 bases and the J gene lost 6 bases, with 18 bases spanning the gap. CDR3 length equals 16 residues. Germline assignment: CDR1 MNHNS and CDR2 SASEGT. CDR3 region: CASSVTGSVLNSPLHF. CDR3 in DNA: TGTGCCAGCAGCGTCACAGGGAGCGTACTTAATTCACCCCTCCACTTT.